This TCR beta chain stems from a study of T cells in tumors after PD-1 blockade. Background on the study: A subset received ongoing vismodegib 150 mg daily alongside anti-PD-1 therapy.

Some clones are missing from TCRdb's copy, which holds only in-frame ones; the method was immunoSEQ multiplex PCR. The table lists approximately 30,000 clones, approximately 73% of them singletons. CDR3 length equals 14 residues. Trimming removed 0 bases from V and 6 bases from J, with 6 bases in between. In germline, CDR1 is MNHEY, CDR2 SVGAGI. Specimen: PBMCs, collected after anti-PD-1 treatment. This chain uses TRBV6-5 with TRBJ2-6; no definite D call. The clonotype was recovered from a human donor with basal cell carcinoma. The chain's CDR3 is CASSYSNSANVLTF. CDR3 coding DNA: TGTGCCAGCAGTTACTCGAACTCGGCCAACGTCCTGACTTTC.